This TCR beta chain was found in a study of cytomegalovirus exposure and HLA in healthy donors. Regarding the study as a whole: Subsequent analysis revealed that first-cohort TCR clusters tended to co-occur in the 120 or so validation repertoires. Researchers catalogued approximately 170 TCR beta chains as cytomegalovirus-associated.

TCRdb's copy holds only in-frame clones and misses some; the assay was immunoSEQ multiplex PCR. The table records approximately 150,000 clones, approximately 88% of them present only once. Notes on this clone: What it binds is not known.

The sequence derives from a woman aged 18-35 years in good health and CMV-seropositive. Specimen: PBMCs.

CDR3 protein: CASGPRHGGPGYTF. DNA of the CDR3: TGTGCCAGCGGCCCCCGACACGGGGGACCTGGCTACACCTTC. The rearrangement links TRBV27 to TRBJ1-2; maybe TRBD1 (5 bases). The CDR3 totals 14 residues. V lost 8 bases and J 7 bases, leaving 20 bases between the germline ends. Germline V lookup: CDR1 MNHEY, CDR2 SMNVEV (reference sequence).